What follows is one T cell receptor (beta chain) and its context. Its recognized antigen is unknown. It has no much larger one-base neighbor in the sample; base qualities were not kept. V is cut back by 5 bases and J by 3 bases, with 5 bases in the junction unmatched. The CDR3, from cysteine to phenylalanine, totals 15 residues. Of all the DNA, just the CDR3 is kept, 45 bases in frame from base 1. CDR1 and CDR2 (SEHNR, FQNEAQ) derive from the germline V gene (reference sequence). The protocol used for the library was the immunoSEQ multiplex PCR assay. For the multiplex PCR, a mixture combining 60 forward primers for TCR Vbeta segments and 13 reverse primers for TCR Jbeta segments was used. The CDR3 region of rearranged TCR beta genes was amplified from genomic DNA by a multiplex PCR assay. The Illumina HiSeq System was used to sequence the amplified TCR beta libraries as 87-base-pair reads. In the authors' own workflow: A later analysis tallied 70 million to 100 million unique TCR beta chains across the 666 repertoires, and approximately 9.9 million of those chains were shared by two or more donors. To remove PCR and sequencing errors, raw reads were error-corrected and collapsed into unique sequences using a nearest-neighbor algorithm that merged closely related sequences. To assign V, D and J gene segments, CDR3 sequences were aligned to IMGT reference sequences. Each retained sequence needed at least a six-nucleotide match to both a V gene segment and a J gene segment. Rearrangements were classified as productive when the CDR3 lacked stop codons and remained in frame with V and J, and all other rearrangements were classified as non-productive. Following IMGT convention, CDR3 was defined as the stretch from the second conserved V-encoded cysteine to the conserved J-encoded phenylalanine. The earlier analysis of 500 to 750 of the donors excluded any sequence lacking an unambiguous match to a single V gene segment. In an earlier analysis of several hundred of the donors, V segments were called functional above 56.7% productive rearrangements and were called segregating when the between-donor standard deviation exceeded 5%. To diagnose cytomegalovirus status from the catalog of TCR beta chain sequences, a statistical classification framework was built. In a later analysis, V and J genes were assigned by comparing TCR nucleotide sequences against IMGT/GENE-DB human TR gene sequences. Using the TCRdist pipeline, a later analysis assigned CDR3 sequences along with most-parsimonious VDJ recombination scenarios. In a later analysis, each TCR beta chain was defined by its CDR3 amino acid sequence together with its V-gene family, and reads without a unique V-gene family were excluded. A later analysis removed several hundred highly shared, low-generation-probability nucleotide sequences to deal with suspected cross-contamination and a sequencing artifact. In a later analysis, a clonal expansion index for each public chain was calculated from normalized within-repertoire ranks of inferred template counts. In a later analysis, generation probabilities were computed using a VDJ recombination model fitted to out-of-frame rearrangements, and the results were checked against IGoR. A later analysis scored TCR-TCR, TCR-HLA and TCR-CMV co-occurrence with hypergeometric tests, applying a repertoire-size bias correction to TCR pairs. To estimate false discovery rates, a later analysis permuted the HLA or CMV assignments 20 times. In a later analysis, co-occurring TCRs were grouped with DBSCAN, and TCRdist sequence similarity was added when clustering was performed within HLA-allele-positive subsets. Co-occurrence clustering excluded repertoires with fewer than 30,000 or more than 120,000 public chains, plus five with anomalous nucleotide sharing. TCRdb retrieved this table from immuneACCESS and kept in-frame rearrangements only. Not all clones are present; in checked studies, unresolved V genes account for under half, and no reason is known for the remainder. The V and J calls and clone size come from that table; D and trimming were worked out from the DNA. This sample is represented by 130,000 to 150,000 clones; around three quarters of them were singletons. Clones ranked in the top ten supply almost 7% of the sample.

The cohort was made up of 500 to 850 healthy bone marrow donors. At the time of sampling, all cohort members were nominally healthy, though unrecorded immune exposures were likely present. The donor tested CMV seropositive and was one of the 289 seropositive cohort members. Each donor provided a peripheral blood sample, and peripheral blood mononuclear cells were used for TCR beta sequencing. The Qiagen DNeasy Blood Extraction Kit was used to extract genomic DNA from the blood cell samples. This record comes from a study of cytomegalovirus exposure and HLA in healthy donors (dated by TCRdb to about 2017). About the study as a whole: In an earlier analysis of approximately 500 of the donors, 276 Gb of sequence data and about 110 million unique TCR beta sequences from roughly 200 million T cells were reported. Roughly 300 gigabases of sequencing data and tens of millions of unique TCR sequences were included in an early release covering several hundred HLA-typed donors. Of the roughly 410 genotyped donors, 80% to 90% were placed in the genetic ancestry cluster associated with self-reported Caucasian donors. The study was designed to test whether signatures of past pathogen exposure could be identified by cataloging public T cell receptors. The study profiled the T cell repertoires of about 720 subjects by immunosequencing and related them to cytomegalovirus serostatus. In addition to the first cohort of approximately 650 subjects, a separate validation cohort of 100 to 150 different subjects was used. High-throughput TCR immunosequencing, statistical association of individual TCRs with disease status, and machine learning were combined to predict cytomegalovirus infection status. A later analysis re-analyzed previously published TCR beta repertoires from approximately 670 donors and added high-resolution HLA genotyping to study TCR occurrence patterns. The later analysis used no new phenotypic data to find candidate immune exposures, relying instead on TCR beta sequences and their occurrence across donors. In an earlier analysis of about 590 of the donors, high-throughput TCR beta sequencing was used to judge whether each TCR beta V gene segment behaved as functional or pseudogenic. Alongside the repertoire data, information on donor age, sex, ethnicity and CMV serostatus was compiled. In a later genetic analysis, genome-wide SNP genotypes for about three fifths of the 666 donors were used, and that subset was treated as a discovery cohort. All discovery cohort repertoires had been generated on a single sequencing platform. HLA typing included class I and class II loci at four-digit resolution. Typing coverage varied by locus: about 620-630 donors for A, B, C, DRB1 and DQB1; approximately 500 for DQA1; approximately 570 for DPA1; around 450 for DPB1. Roughly 5 DR-DQ haplotypes were handled as single units for association and clustering because linkage in the cohort was strong. Across about 380 genotyped donors of the cohort, an average of about 240,000 unique TCR beta nucleotide sequences per donor were sequenced, and approximately 17% of those sequences were non-productive.

The research as a whole found: Because the 87-base-pair reads could not distinguish some IMGT-functional V segments, including TRBV6-2 and TRBV6-3, those segments were excluded. The sequencing pipeline was judged likely to have produced a cluster of highly shared sequence variants as a technical artifact. In an earlier analysis of approximately 590 of the donors, most TCR beta V segments appeared in productive rearrangements about 87% or about 30% of the time, broadly matching IMGT annotations. Only TCR beta chains were sequenced in this cohort, and the absence of alpha or paired-chain data limited detectable features. An association between a missense DCLRE1C variant and V-gene and J-gene trimming of TCR beta chains was found in a later genetic analysis and replicated in an independent cohort. A further reported finding was that TCR beta sequences accurately predicted the HLA-A and HLA-B alleles for most subjects in the first cohort. In a later analysis, TCR association rates were found to vary across HLA loci, with the most associated TCRs seen for DRB1 alleles and the fewest for HLA-C alleles. Correlated functional status among segregating V segments might reflect linkage disequilibrium, but an unknown experimental factor could not be ruled out. According to a later analysis, most CMV-associated TCR beta chains appeared to be HLA-restricted, and the HLA associations seemed to be driven largely by CMV exposure. Because counts were too low, approximately 18 rarely observed V segments, including chromosome 9 orphons, were excluded from the earlier analysis of some 540 of the donors. A later genetic analysis reported fewer N-insertions in productive TCRs among donors in an Asian-associated ancestry cluster than the approximately 670-donor mean. Immune exposure information for the cohort was limited to CMV serostatus. Roughly uniform sequencing depth across donors was assumed in presence/absence analyses, although this assumption may not hold. In a later analysis, HLA-associated TCR beta chains were found to be more clonally expanded and to have lower generation probabilities than equally common non-associated chains. The classifier was reported to diagnose cytomegalovirus status with high specificity and sensitivity in both the original cohort and the validation cohort. In vitro tests confirmed that a few of the cytomegalovirus-associated TCR beta chains recognize cytomegalovirus antigens. A total of 164 TCR beta chains were listed by the study as associated with cytomegalovirus. In a later analysis, several top co-occurrence clusters were reported to appear linked to parvovirus B19, influenza, CMV and Epstein-Barr virus. The authors suggested that the approach could potentially be generalized to other disease states and immunological phenotypes. Most TCR sequences were observed very rarely across donors, whereas some public TCRs were present in many individuals. Because HLA typing was missing for some donors at each locus, association tests included only the typed subset. Strong co-occurrence of HLA alleles, especially DR and DQ, made assigning TCR associations to individual alleles difficult. Specific HLA alleles were associated with some 15,000 TCR beta sequences at a false discovery rate of 0.05 in a later analysis.

The specimen was PBMCs. The sequence joins TRBV7-9 to TRBJ1-5; TRBD1 agrees with 9 junctional bases. This TCR was recovered from a middle-aged man in good health and CMV-seropositive. The CDR3 corresponds to CASSPGTGTNQPQHF. The sequence in DNA is TGTGCCAGCAGCCCCGGGACAGGGACCAATCAGCCCCAGCATTTT.